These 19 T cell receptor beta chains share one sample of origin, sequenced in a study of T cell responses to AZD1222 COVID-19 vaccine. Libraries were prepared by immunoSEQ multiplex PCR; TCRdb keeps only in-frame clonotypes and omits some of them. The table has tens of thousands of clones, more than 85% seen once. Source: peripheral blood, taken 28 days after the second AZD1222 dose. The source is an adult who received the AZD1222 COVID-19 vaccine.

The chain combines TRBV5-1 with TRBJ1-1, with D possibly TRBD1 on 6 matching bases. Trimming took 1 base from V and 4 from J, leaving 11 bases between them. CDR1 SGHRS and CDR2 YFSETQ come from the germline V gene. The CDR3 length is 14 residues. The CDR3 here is CASSLSQGPTEAFF. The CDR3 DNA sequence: TGCGCCAGCAGCTTGAGTCAGGGGCCCACTGAAGCTTTCTTT. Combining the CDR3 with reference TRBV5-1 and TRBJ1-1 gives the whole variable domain KAGVTQTPRYLIKTRGQQVTLSCSPISGHRSVSWYQQTPGQGLQFLFEYFSETQRNKGNFPGRFSGRQFSNSRSEMNVSTLELGDSALYLCASSLSQGPTEAFFGQGTRLTVV.

CDR3 protein: CASSPGGLAGSGEQFF. The CDR3 DNA follows: TGCGCCAGCAGCCCGGGGGGACTAGCGGGGAGCGGTGAGCAGTTCTTC. The V call is TRBV5-1, the J call TRBJ2-1, with 13 bases lining up with TRBD2. The CDR3 loop spans 16 amino acids. CDR1 and CDR2 (germline): SGHRS, YFSETQ. V lost 4 bases and J lost 9; bases outside the gene matches: 10.

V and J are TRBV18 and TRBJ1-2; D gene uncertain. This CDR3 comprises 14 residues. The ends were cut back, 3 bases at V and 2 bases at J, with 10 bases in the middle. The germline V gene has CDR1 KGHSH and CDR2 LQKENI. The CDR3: CASSPRQLNYGYTF. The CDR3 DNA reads TGTGCCAGCTCACCCCGGCAGTTAAACTATGGCTACACCTTC. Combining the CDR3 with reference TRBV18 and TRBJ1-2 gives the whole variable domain NAGVMQNPRHLVRRRGQEARLRCSPMKGHSHVYWYRQLPEEGLKFMVYLQKENIIDESGMPKERFSAEFPKEGPSILRIQQVVRGDSAAYFCASSPRQLNYGYTFGSGTRLTVV.

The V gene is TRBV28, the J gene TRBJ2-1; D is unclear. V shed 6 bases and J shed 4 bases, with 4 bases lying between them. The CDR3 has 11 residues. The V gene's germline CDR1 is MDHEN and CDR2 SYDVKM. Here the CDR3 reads CASRTYNEQFF. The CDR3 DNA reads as TGTGCCAGCAGAACGTACAATGAGCAGTTCTTC.

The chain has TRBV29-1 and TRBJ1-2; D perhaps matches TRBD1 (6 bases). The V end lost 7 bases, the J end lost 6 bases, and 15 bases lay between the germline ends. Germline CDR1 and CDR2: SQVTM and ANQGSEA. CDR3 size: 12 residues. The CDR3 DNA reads TGCAGCGCCGAGAACAGGGACGATGGCTACACCTTC. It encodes CSAENRDDGYTF.

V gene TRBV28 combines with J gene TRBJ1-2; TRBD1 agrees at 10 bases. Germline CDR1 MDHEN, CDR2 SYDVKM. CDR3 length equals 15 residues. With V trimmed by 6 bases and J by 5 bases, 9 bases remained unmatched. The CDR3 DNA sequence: TGTGCCAGCAGCCCCCCCCGGACAGGGGGATATGGCTACACCTTC. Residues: CASSPPRTGGYGYTF.

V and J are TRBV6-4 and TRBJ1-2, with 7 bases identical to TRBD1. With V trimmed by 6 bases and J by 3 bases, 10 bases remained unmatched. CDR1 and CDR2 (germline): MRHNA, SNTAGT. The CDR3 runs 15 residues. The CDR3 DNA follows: TGTGCCAGCAGCCGCGGGACAGAAAGTTACTATGGCTACACCTTC. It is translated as CASSRGTESYYGYTF.

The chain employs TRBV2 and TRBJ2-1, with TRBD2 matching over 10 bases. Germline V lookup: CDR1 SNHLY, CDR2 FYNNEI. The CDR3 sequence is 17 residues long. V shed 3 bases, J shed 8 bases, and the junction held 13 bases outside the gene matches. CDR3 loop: CASSDLNSAGGRDEQFF. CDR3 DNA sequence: TGTGCCAGCAGTGATCTTAACTCAGCGGGAGGGCGGGATGAGCAGTTCTTC.

CDR3 region: CASSLALAEWYEQYF. Here the CDR3 DNA reads TGTGCCAGCAGCTTAGCGCTAGCGGAGTGGTACGAGCAGTACTTC. The chain has TRBV11-2 and TRBJ2-7; TRBD2 matches 7 bases. The CDR3 is 15 amino acids. The V gene end was trimmed by 1 base and the J gene end by 4 bases; junction bases not matched to a gene: 7. Germline V lookup: CDR1 SGHAT, CDR2 FQNNGV.

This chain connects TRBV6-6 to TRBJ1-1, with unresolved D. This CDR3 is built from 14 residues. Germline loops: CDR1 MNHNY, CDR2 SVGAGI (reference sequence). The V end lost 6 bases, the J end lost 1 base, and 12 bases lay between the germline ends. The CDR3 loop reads CASSISGRNTEAFF. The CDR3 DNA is TGTGCCAGCAGCATCTCCGGGAGGAACACTGAAGCTTTCTTT.

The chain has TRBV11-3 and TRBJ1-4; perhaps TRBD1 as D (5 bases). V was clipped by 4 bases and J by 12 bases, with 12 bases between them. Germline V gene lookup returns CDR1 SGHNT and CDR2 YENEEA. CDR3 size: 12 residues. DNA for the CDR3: TGTGCCAGCAGCTCCCGGGACGGACAACTGTTTTTT. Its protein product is CASSSRDGQLFF.

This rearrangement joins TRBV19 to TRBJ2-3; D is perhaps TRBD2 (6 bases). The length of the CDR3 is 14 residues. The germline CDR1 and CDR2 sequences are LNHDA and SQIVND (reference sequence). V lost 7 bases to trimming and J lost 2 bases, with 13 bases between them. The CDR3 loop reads CASNGGTDTDTQYF. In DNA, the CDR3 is TGTGCCAGTAACGGCGGGACCGACACAGATACGCAGTATTTT.

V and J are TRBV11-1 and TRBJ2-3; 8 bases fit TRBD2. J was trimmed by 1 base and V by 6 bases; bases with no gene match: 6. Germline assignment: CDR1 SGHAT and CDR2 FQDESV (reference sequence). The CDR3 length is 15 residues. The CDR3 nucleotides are TGTGCCAGCAGTGATAGCGGGACCCGCACAGATACGCAGTATTTT. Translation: CASSDSGTRTDTQYF.

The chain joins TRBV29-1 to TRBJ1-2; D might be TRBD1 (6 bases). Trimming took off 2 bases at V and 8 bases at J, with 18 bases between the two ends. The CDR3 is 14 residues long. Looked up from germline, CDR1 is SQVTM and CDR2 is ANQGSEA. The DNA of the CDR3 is TGCAGCGTTGAAAAGGGAGAGGGGGGCAGGGGCTACACCTTC. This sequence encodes CSVEKGEGGRGYTF.

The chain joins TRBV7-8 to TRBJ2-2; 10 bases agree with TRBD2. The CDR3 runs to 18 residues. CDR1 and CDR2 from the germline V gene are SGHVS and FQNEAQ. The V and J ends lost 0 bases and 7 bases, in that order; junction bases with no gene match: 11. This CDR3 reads CASSLAASGRVDFGELFF. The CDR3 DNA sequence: TGTGCCAGCAGCTTAGCTGCCAGCGGGAGGGTCGACTTCGGGGAGCTGTTTTTT.

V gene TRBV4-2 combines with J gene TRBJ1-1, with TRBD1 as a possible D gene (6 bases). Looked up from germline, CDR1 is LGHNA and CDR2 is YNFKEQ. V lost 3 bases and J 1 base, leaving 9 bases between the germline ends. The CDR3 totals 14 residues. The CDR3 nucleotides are TGTGCCAGCAGCCATGAGGGGGGGAACACTGAAGCTTTCTTT. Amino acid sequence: CASSHEGGNTEAFF.

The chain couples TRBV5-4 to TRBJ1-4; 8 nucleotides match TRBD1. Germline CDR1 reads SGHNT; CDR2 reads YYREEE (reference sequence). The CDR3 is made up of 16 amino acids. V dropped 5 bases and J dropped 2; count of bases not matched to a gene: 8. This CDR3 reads CASSFYRGATNEKLFF. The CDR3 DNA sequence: TGTGCCAGCAGTTTCTACAGGGGGGCGACTAATGAAAAACTGTTTTTT. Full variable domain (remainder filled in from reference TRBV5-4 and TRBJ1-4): ETGVTQSPTHLIKTRGQQVTLRCSSQSGHNTVSWYQQALGQGPQFIFQYYREEENGRGNFPPRFSGLQFPNYSSELNVNALELDDSALYLCASSFYRGATNEKLFFGSGTQLSVL.

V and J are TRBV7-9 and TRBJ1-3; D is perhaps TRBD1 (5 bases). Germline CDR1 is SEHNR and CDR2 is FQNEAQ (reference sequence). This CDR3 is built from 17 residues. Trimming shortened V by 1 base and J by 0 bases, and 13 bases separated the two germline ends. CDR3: CASSLGNWGGSGNTIYF. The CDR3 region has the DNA TGTGCCAGCAGCTTAGGGAATTGGGGGGGCTCTGGAAACACCATATATTTT.

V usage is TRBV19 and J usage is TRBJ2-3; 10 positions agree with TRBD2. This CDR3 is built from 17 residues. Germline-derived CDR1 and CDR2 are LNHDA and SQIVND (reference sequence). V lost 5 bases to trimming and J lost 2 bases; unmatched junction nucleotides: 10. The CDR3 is CASSLASGGGPTDTQYF. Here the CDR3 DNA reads TGTGCCAGTAGTTTGGCTAGCGGGGGAGGGCCCACAGATACGCAGTATTTT.